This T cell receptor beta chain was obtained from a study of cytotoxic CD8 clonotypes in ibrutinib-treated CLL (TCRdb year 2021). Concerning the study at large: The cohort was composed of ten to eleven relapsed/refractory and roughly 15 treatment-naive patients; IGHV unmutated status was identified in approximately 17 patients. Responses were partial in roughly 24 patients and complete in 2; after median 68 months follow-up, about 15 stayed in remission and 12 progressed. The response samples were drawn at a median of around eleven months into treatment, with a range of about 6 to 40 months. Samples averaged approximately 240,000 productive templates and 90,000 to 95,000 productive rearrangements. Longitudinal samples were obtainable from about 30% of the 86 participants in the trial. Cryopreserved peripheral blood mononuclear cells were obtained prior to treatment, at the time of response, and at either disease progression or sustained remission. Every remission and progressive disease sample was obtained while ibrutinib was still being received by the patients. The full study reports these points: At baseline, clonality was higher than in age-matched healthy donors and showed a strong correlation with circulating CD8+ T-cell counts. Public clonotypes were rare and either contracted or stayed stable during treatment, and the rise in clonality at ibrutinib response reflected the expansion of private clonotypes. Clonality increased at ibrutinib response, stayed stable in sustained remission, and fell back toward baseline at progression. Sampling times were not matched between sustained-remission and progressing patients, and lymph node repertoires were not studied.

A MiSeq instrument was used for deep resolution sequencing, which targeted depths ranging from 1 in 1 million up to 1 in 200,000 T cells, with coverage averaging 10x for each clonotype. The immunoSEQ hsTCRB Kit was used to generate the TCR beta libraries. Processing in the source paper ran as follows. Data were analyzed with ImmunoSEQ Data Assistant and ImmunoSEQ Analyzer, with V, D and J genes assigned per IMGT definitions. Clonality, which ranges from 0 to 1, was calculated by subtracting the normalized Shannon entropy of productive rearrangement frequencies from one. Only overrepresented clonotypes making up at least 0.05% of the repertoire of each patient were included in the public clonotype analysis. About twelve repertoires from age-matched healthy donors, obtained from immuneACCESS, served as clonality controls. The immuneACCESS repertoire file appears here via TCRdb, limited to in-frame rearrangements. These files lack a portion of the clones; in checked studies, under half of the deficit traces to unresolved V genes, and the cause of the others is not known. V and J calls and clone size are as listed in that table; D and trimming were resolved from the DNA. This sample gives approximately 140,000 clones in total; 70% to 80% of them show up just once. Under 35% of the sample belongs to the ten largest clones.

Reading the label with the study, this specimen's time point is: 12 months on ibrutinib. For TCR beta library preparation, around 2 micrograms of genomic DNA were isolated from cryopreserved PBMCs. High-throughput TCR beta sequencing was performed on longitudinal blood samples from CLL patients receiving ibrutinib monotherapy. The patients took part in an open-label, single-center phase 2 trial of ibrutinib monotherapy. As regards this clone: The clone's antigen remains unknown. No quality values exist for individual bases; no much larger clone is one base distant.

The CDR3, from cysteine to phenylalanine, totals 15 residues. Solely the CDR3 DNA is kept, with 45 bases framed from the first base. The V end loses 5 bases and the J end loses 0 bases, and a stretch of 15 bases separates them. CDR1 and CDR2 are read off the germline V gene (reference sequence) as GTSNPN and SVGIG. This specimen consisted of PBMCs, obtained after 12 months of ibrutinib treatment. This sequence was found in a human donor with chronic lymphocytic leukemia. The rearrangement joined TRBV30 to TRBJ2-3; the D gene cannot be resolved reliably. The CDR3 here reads CAWGEGRRSTDTQYF. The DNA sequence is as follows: TGTGCCTGGGGCGAAGGGCGGCGAAGCACAGATACGCAGTATTTT.